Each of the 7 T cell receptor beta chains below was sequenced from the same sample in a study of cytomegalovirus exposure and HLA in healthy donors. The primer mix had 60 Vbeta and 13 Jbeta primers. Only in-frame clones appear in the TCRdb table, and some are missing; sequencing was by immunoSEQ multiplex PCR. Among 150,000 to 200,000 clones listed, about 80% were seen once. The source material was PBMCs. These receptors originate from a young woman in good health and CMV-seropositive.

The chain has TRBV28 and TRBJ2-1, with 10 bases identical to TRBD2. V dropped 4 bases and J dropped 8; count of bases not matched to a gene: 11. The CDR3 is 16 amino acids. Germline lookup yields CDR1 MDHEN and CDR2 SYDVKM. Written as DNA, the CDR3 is TGTGCCAGCAGTTCCCTTGAAGCGGGAGGGGAGGATGAGCAGTTCTTC. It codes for CASSSLEAGGEDEQFF.

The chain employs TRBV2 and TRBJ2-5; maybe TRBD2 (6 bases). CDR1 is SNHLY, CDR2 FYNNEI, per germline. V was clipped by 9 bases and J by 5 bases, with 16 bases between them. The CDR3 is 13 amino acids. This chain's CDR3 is CASQVGGWETQYF. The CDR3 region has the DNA TGTGCCAGTCAGGTCGGGGGATGGGAGACCCAGTACTTC.

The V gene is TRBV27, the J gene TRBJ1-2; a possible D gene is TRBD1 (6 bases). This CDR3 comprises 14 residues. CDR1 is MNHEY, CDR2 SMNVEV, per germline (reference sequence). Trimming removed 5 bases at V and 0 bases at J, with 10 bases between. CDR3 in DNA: TGTGCCAGCAGTAGCAGGGGTTCTAACTATGGCTACACCTTC. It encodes CASSSRGSNYGYTF.

CDR3 sequence (DNA): TGCGCCAGCAGCCAAGACAGGGTGAACACTGAAGCTTTCTTT. Translating gives CASSQDRVNTEAFF. The V and J genes are TRBV4-3 and TRBJ1-1, with D perhaps TRBD1 (5 bases). V was trimmed by 0 bases and J by 0 bases, leaving 5 bases between them. The CDR3 is 14 residues long. CDR1 LGHNA and CDR2 YSLEER come from the germline V gene.

The CDR3 DNA sequence: TGTGCCAGCAGCGTCCAGGAAGGGAGCGGCTACGAGCAGTACTTC. This sequence encodes CASSVQEGSGYEQYF. This chain connects TRBV7-2 to TRBJ2-7; a weak D match, TRBD2 (5 bases). This CDR3 is 15 amino acids long. V was pared by 5 bases and J by 3 bases, with 17 bases between. Germline assignment: CDR1 SGHTA and CDR2 FQGNSA.

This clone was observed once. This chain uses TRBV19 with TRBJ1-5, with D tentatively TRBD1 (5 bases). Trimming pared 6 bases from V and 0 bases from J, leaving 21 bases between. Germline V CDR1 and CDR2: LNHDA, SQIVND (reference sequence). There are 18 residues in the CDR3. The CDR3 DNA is TGTGCCAGTAGAACCCACGAAGTCTCGACAGTTAGCAATCAGCCCCAGCATTTT. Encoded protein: CASRTHEVSTVSNQPQHF.

The CDR3 reads CASSAGQGYYYEQYF. DNA for the CDR3: TGTGCCAGCAGTGCGGGACAGGGCTACTACTACGAGCAGTACTTC. The J gene is TRBJ2-7, the V gene TRBV2; 9 bases match TRBD1. The CDR3 consists of 15 residues. Trimming took 4 bases from V and 3 from J; bases not matched to a gene: 7. Germline V gives CDR1 SNHLY, CDR2 FYNNEI.